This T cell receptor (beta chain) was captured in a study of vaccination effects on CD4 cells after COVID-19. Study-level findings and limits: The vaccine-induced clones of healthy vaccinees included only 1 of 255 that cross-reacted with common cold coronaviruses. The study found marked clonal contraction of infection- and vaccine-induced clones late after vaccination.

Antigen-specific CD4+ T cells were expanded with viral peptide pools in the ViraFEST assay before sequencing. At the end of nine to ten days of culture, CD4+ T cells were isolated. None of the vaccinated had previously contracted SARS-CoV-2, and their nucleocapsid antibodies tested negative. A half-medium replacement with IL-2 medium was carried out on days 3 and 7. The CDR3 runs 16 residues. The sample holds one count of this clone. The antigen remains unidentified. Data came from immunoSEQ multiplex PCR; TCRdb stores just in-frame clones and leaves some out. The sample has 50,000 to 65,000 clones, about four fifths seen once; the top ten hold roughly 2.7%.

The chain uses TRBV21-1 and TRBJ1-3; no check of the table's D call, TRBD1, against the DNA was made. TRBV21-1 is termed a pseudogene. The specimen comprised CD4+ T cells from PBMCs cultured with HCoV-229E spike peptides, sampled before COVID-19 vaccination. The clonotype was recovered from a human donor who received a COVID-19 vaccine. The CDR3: CASSKDWGPTLNTIYF. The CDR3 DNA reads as TGTGCCAGCAGCAAAGATTGGGGGCCAACTCTAAACACCATATATTTT.